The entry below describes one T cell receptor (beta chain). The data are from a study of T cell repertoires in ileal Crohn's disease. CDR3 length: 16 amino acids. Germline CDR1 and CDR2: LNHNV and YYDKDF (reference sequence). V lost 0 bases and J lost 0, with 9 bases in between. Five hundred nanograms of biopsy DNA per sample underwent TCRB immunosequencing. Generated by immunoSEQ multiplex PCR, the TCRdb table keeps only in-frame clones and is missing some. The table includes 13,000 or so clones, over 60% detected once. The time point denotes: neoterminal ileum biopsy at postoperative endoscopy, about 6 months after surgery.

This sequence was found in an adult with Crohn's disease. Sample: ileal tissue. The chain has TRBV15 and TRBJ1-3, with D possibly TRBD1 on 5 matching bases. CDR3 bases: TGTGCCACCAGCAGAGAGGGACGGAACTCTGGAAACACCATATATTTT. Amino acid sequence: CATSREGRNSGNTIYF.